This T cell receptor beta chain was identified during a study of beta chain features in type 1 diabetes. General study results and limits: For Type 1 diabetes patients, all four CD4+ subsets carried TCRB CDR3s that were moderately but significantly shorter. Since sequencing was performed on cDNA, cells with high TCR expression could be over-represented.

Reverse transcribing all isolated RNA meant expressed TCRB transcripts were sequenced. Generated by immunoSEQ multiplex PCR, the TCRdb table keeps only in-frame clones and is missing some. The sample holds about 360,000 clones, around 12% seen once. This clone was observed a few times. Its antigen is unidentified. Per donor, one heparinised blood draw averaged roughly 110 mL. CD4+ naive, central memory, regulatory and stem cell-like memory subsets were isolated by sorting on CD45RO/CCR7/CD25/CD127/CD95/CD27. Trimming at V came to 1 base and at J to 3 bases, leaving 4 bases not matched to a gene. This CDR3 is built from 15 residues. The V gene's germline CDR1 is SGHTA and CDR2 FQGNSA.

The chain is built from TRBV7-2 and TRBJ2-7; 9 nucleotides align to TRBD2. The receptor was derived from a man aged 18-30 years in good health. Material for sequencing was naive CD4+ T cells from blood. The chain's CDR3 is CASSLVSSGIYEQYF. In DNA, the CDR3 is TGTGCCAGCAGCTTAGTGTCTAGCGGGATCTACGAGCAGTACTTC.